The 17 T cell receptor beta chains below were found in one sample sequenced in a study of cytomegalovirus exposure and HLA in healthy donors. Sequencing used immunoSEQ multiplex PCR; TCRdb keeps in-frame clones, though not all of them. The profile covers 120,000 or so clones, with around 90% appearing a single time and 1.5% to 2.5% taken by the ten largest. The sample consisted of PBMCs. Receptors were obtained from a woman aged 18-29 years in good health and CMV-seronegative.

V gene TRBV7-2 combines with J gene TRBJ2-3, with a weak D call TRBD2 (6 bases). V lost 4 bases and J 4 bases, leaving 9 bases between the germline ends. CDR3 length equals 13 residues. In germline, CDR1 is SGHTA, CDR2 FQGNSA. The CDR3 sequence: CASSSRLADTQYF. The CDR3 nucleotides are TGTGCCAGCAGCTCGAGACTAGCAGATACGCAGTATTTT.

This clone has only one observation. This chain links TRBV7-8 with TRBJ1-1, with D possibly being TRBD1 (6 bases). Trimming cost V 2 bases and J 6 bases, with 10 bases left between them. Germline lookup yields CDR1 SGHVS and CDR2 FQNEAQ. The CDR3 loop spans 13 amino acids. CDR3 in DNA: TGTGCCAGCAGCTTATACAGGGACCCTGAAGCTTTCTTT. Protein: CASSLYRDPEAFF.

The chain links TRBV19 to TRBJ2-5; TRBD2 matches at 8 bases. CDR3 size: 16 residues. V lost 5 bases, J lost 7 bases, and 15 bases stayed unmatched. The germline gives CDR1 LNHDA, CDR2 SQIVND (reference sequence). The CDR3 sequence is CASSPRVSSGGRTQYF. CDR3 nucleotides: TGTGCCAGTAGTCCGAGGGTATCCAGCGGGGGCCGGACCCAGTACTTC.

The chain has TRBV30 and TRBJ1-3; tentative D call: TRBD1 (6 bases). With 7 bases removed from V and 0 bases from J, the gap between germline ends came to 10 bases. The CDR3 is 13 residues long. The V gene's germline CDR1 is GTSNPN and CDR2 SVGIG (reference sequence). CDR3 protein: CASWGPSGNTIYF. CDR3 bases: TGTGCCTCCTGGGGGCCCTCTGGAAACACCATATATTTT.

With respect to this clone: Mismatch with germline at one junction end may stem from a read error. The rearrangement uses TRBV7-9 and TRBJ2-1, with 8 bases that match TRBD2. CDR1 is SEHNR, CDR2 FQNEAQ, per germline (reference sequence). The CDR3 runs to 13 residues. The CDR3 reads CASSLAGHNEQFF. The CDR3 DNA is TGTGCCAGCAGCCTAGCGGGCCACAATGAGCAGTTCTTC.

The CDR3 DNA is TGTGCCAGCAGTACAACAACCGGGACAGGGTCAGATACGCAGTATTTT. Amino acids: CASSTTTGTGSDTQYF. V is TRBV28 and J is TRBJ2-3, with 9 bases fitting TRBD1. CDR3 length: 16 amino acids. CDR1 MDHEN and CDR2 SYDVKM come from the germline V gene. J was trimmed by 4 bases and V by 5 bases; bases with no gene match: 10.

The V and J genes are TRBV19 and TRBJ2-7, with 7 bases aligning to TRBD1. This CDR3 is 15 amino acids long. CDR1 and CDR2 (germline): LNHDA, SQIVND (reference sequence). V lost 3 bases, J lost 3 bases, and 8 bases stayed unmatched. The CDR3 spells CASSMGSTGFYEQYF. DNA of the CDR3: TGTGCCAGTAGTATGGGGTCGACAGGGTTCTACGAGCAGTACTTC.

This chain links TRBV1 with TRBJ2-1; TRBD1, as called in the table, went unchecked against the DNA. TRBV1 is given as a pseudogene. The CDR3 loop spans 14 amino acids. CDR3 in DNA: TGCAGGCAGCCACCGGGACAGGGTGTGAATGAGCAGTTCTTC. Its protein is CRQPPGQGVNEQFF.

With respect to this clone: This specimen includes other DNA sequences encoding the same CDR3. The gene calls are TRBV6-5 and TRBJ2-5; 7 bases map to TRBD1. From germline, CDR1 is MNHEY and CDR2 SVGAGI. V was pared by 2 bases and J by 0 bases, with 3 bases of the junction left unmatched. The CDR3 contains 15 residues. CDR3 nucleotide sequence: TGTGCCAGCAGTTACAGTACAGGGGACCAAGAGACCCAGTACTTC. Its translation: CASSYSTGDQETQYF.

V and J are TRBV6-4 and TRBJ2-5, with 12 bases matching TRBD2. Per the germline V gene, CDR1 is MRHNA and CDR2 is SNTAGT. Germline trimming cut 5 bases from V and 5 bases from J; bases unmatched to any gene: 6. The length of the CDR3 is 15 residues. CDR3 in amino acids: CASSRTSGTGETQYF. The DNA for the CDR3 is TGTGCCAGCAGTCGGACTAGCGGGACAGGGGAGACCCAGTACTTC.

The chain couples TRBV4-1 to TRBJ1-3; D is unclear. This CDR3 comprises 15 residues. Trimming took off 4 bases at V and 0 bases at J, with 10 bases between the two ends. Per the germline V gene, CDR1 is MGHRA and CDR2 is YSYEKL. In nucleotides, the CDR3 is TGCGCCAGCAGCCCGAGCGGTCTCTCTGGAAACACCATATATTTT. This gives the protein CASSPSGLSGNTIYF.

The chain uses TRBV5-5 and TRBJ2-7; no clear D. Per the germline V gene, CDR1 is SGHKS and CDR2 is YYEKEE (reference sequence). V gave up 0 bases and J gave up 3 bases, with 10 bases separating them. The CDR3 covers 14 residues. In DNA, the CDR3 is TGTGCCAGCAGCTTGGTTATAGCCCACTACGAGCAGTACTTC. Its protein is CASSLVIAHYEQYF.

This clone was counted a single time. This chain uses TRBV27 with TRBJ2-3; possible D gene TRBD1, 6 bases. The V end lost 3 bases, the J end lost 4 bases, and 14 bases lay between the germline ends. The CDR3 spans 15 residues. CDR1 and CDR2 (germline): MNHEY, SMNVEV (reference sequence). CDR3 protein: CASSLVAGVADTQYF. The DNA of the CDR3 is TGTGCCAGCAGTTTGGTTGCAGGGGTGGCAGATACGCAGTATTTT.

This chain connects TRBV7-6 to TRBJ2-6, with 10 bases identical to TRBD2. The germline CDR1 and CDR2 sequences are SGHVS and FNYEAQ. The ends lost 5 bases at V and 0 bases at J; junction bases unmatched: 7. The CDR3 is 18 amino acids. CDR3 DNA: TGTGCCAGCAGCGTCGATCCTAGCGGGAGCTCTGGGGCCAACGTCCTGACTTTC. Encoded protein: CASSVDPSGSSGANVLTF.

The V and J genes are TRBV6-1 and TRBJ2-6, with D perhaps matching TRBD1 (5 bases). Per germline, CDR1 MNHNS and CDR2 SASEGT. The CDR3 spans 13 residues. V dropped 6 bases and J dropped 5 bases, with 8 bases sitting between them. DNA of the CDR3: TGTGCCAGCAGGAAGGACAGGGCCAACGTCCTGACTTTC. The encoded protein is CASRKDRANVLTF.

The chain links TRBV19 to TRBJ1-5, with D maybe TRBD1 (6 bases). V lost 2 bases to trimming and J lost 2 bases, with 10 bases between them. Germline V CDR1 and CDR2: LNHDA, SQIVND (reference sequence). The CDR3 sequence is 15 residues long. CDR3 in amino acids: CASSIWRGRNQPQHF. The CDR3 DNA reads TGTGCCAGTAGTATATGGCGGGGGCGCAATCAGCCCCAGCATTTT.

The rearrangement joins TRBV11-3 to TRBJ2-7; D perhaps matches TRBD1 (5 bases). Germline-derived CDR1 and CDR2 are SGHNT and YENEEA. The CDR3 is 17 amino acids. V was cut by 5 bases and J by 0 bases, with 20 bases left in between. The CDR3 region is CASSVTIGVPLSYEQYF. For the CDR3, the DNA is TGTGCCAGCAGCGTCACTATAGGGGTTCCCCTCTCCTACGAGCAGTACTTC.